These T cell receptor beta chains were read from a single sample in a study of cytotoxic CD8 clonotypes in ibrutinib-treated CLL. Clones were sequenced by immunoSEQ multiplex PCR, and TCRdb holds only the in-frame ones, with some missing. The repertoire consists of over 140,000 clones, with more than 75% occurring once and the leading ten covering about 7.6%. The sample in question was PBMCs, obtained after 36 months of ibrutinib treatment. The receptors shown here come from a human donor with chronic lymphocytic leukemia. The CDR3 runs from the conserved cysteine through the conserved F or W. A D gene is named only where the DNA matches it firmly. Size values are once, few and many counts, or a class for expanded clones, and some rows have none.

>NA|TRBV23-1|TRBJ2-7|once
TGCGCCAGCAGTCAATTACGGCATCTGACCTACGAGCAGTACTTC
CASSQLRHLTYEQYF
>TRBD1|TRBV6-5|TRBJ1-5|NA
TGTGCCAGCAGTCATCGACAGGGCGATCAGCCCCAGCATTTT
CASSHRQGDQPQHF
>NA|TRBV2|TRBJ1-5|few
TGTGCCAGTAAGGGAAGACAGTTCCAGCCCCAGCATTTT
CASKGRQFQPQHF
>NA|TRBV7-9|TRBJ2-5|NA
TGTGCCAGCAGCTTATGGCAGGACAATGTGGAGACCCAGTACTTC
CASSLWQDNVETQYF
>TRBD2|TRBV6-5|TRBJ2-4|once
TGTGCCAGCAGATCTGGGACTAGCGGAAACATTCAGTACTTC
CASRSGTSGNIQYF
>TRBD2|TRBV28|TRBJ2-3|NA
TGTGCCAGCAGTTTGGCGGCGGGGGGGGCAGATACGCAGTATTTT
CASSLAAGGADTQYF
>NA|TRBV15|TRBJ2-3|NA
TGTGCCACCAGCAGAGTTTCGGGGCGCACAGATACGCAGTATTTT
CATSRVSGRTDTQYF
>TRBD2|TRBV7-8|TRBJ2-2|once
TGTGCCAGCAGCTTAATGGCGGGGGTGAGGACCGGGGAGCTGTTTTTT
CASSLMAGVRTGELFF
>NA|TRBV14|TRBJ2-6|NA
TGTGCCAGCAGCCGCCAGTTTTCTGGGGCCAACGTCCTGACTTTC
CASSRQFSGANVLTF
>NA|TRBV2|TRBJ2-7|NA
TGTGCCAGCAGCGGCCCTAACAGGGTCGAGCAGTACTTC
CASSGPNRVEQYF
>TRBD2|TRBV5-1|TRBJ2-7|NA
TGCGCCAGCAGCTTGGGACTAGCGGACTACGAGCAGTACTTC
CASSLGLADYEQYF
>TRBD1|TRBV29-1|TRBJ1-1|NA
TGCAGCGTTGATAGGGGGCTGAACACTGAAGCTTTCTTT
CSVDRGLNTEAFF
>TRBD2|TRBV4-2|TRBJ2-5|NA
TGTGCCAGCAGCCAAGACGAGCGGGGGGGTTATGAGACCCAGTACTTC
CASSQDERGGYETQYF
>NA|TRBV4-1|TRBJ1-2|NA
TGCGCCAGCAGCCAAGTAATCCAGGCTAACTATGGCTACACCTTC
CASSQVIQANYGYTF
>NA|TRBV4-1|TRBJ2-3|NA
TGCGCCAGCAGCCAAGATGTGGGTTGGGATACGCAGTATTTT
CASSQDVGWDTQYF
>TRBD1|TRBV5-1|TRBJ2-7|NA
TGCGCCAGCAGCAGCGGGACAGGGTTGTACGAGCAGTACTTC
CASSSGTGLYEQYF
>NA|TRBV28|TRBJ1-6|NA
TGTGCCAGCAGTTTAATCGGGTTGGATTCACCCCTCCACTTT
CASSLIGLDSPLHF
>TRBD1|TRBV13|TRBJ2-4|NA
TGTGCCAGCAGCCCGATTCTGACAGGGGGGTTGTCCAAAAACATTCAGTACTTC
CASSPILTGGLSKNIQYF
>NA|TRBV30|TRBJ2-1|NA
TGTGCCTGGAGAGTCCACGGGAGCTCCTACAATGAGCAGTTCTTC
CAWRVHGSSYNEQFF
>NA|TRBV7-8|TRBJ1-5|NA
TGTGCCAGCAGCCTCTCGGGGAGAGGCAATCAGCCCCAGCATTTT
CASSLSGRGNQPQHF
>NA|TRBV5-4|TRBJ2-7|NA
TGTGCCAGCAGCTGGGACACCTTCTCCTACGAGCAGTACTTC
CASSWDTFSYEQYF
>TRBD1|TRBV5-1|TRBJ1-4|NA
TGCGCCAGCAGCACCTCAGGGGGCATTGGAGAAAAACTGTTTTTT
CASSTSGGIGEKLFF
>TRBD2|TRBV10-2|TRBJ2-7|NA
TGCGCCAGCAGTTATGGCGGGGGGGCCTACGAGCAGTACTTC
CASSYGGGAYEQYF
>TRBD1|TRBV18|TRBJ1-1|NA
TGTGCCAGCTCACCCCGGACAGGGGCGAGCACTGAAGCTTTCTTT
CASSPRTGASTEAFF
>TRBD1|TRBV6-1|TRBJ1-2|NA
TGTGCCAGCAGTAGTATCGGACAGGGTACCTCCTTGACGACCTTC
CASSSIGQGTSLTTF
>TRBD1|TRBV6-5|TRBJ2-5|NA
TGTGCCAGCAGACGGGGACAGGGGAACCAAGAGACCCAGTACTTC
CASRRGQGNQETQYF
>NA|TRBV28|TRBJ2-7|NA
TGTGCCAGCAGTTTATTCGCAAAACCTCGGGACGAGCAGTACTTC
CASSLFAKPRDEQYF
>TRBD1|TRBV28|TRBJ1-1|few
TGTGCCAGCAATCTGGACAGGGTTGGAACTGAAGCTTTCTTT
CASNLDRVGTEAFF
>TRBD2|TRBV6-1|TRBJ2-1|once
TGTGCCAGCAGTGAGTTCGGGAGGACCTACAATGAGCAGTTCTTC
CASSEFGRTYNEQFF
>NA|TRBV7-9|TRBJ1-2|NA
TGTGCCAGCAGCTTAGGCAGGGGTGGTGGCTACACCTTC
CASSLGRGGGYTF
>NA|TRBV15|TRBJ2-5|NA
TGTGCCACCAGCAGAGAGGGACAAGAGACCCAGTACTTC
CATSREGQETQYF
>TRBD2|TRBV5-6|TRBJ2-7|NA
TGTGCCAGCAGCTTGGCCGGAGGACTAGCAGGGTTCTTCTACGAGCAGTACTTC
CASSLAGGLAGFFYEQYF
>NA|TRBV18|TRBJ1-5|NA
TGTGCCAGCTCACCGACCAGGGATCAGCCCCAGCATTTT
CASSPTRDQPQHF
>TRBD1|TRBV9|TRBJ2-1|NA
TGTGCCAGCAGCGAGGACAGGGTAGTTGGGTACAATGAGCAGTTCTTC
CASSEDRVVGYNEQFF